This T cell receptor beta chain comes out of a study of vaccination effects on CD4 cells after COVID-19. Deletions cut 0 bases from V and 0 bases from J, with 6 bases between. This CDR3 has 15 amino acids. Germline V gene lookup returns CDR1 SEHNR and CDR2 FQNEAQ (reference sequence). Study-level results: The study had few convalescent patients and no early post-infection timepoints.

With the ViraFEST assay, the study expanded antigen-specific CD4+ T cells using viral peptide pools, then sequenced them. On day 10 of culture, CD4+ T cells were separated out. Nucleocapsid antibody tests were negative, and the vaccine recipients had no prior SARS-CoV-2 infection. Each well held about 2 million PBMC cultured with around 9.7 ug/ml peptides and around 11 IU/ml IL-2. Replacing half the medium with IL-2 medium was done on days 3 and 7. On this clone: Its antigen remains unidentified.

Clones were sequenced by immunoSEQ multiplex PCR, and TCRdb holds only the in-frame ones, with some missing. The table shows about 55,000 clones, with around 68% occurring only once. This sequence originates from a human donor who received a COVID-19 vaccine. J is TRBJ1-3 and V is TRBV7-9; weak D call: TRBD1 (5 bases). The starting material was CD4+ T cells from PBMCs cultured with SARS-CoV-2 spike peptides, obtained before COVID-19 vaccination. The CDR3 bases are TGTGCCAGCAGCTTAGCGGGGGGCTCTGGAAACACCATATATTTT. Residues: CASSLAGGSGNTIYF.